This T cell receptor (beta chain) was documented in a study of CD8 T cells in Susac syndrome. General observations from the study: When the CD4+ T cell repertoires of patients with Susac syndrome were examined, they did not show any clonal expansion.

Fulfillment of recently defined diagnostic criteria for definite or probable disease was shown by the patients with Susac syndrome. Both CD4+ and CD8+ T cells were negatively isolated, and TEMRA cells underwent FACS enrichment. With random hexamers, roughly 0.45 to 1 ug RNA was reverse transcribed. Amplification of TCR beta CDR3 spanned 54 Vbeta and 13 Jbeta via immunoSEQ multiplex PCR. From the immunoSEQ multiplex PCR reads, TCRdb called clonotypes with MiXCR, one entry per CDR3 protein. This sample yields 210,000 or so distinct CDR3 sequences, of which about 94% are seen a single time; around 0.15% belongs to the top ten. Germline-derived CDR1 and CDR2 are SNHLY and FYNNEI. This CDR3 has 15 residues. V trimming: 2 bases; J trimming: 7 bases; junction bases outside the gene matches: 6. In the case of this clonotype: Antigen specificity is unknown.

The chain recombines TRBV2 with TRBJ2-7, with 12 bases that match TRBD1. What was sequenced was CD4+ T cells from PBMCs. This sequence originates from a human donor with Susac syndrome. CDR3 residues: CASSETGQGAGEQYF. CDR3 DNA: TGTGCCAGCAGTGAAACGGGACAGGGGGCTGGTGAGCAGTACTTC.